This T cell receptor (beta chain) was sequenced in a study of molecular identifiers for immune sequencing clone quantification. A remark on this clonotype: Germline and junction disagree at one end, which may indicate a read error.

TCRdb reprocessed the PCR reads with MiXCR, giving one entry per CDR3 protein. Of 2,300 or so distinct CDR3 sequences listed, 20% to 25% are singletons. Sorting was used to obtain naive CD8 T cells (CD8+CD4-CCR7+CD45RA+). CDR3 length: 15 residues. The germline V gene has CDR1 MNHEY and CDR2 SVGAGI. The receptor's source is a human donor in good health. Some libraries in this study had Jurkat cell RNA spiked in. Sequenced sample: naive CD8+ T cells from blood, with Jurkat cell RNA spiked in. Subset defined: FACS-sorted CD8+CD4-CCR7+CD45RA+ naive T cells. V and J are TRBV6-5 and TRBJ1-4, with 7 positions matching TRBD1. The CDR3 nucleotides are TGTGCCAGCAGTTACTCAAACTACAGGGGCGGGAAACTATTTTTT. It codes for CASSYSNYRGGKLFF.